The following is a T cell receptor (beta chain) sequence with its context. The sample comes from a study of T cells in tuberculosis. Time point given: new active TB diagnosis, blood taken before or within 7 days of starting treatment. This table comes from immunoSEQ multiplex PCR, and its TCRdb copy is limited to in-frame clones, with some not included. There are about 34,000 clones in the sample; 80% to 95% occur only once, and 2.4% lies in the top ten. The CDR3 sequence is 15 residues long. CDR1 and CDR2 from the germline V gene are MNHEY and SVGAGI. Trimming removed 6 bases from V and 0 bases from J; junction bases left unmatched: 6.

The V and J genes are TRBV6-5 and TRBJ2-3; 7 nucleotides match TRBD1. The TCR sequence derives from an adult with tuberculosis. The sequences come from PBMCs, collected at tuberculosis diagnosis. This CDR3 is CASRGDSSSTDTQYF. In DNA, the CDR3 is TGTGCCAGCAGGGGGGACAGTTCTAGCACAGATACGCAGTATTTT.